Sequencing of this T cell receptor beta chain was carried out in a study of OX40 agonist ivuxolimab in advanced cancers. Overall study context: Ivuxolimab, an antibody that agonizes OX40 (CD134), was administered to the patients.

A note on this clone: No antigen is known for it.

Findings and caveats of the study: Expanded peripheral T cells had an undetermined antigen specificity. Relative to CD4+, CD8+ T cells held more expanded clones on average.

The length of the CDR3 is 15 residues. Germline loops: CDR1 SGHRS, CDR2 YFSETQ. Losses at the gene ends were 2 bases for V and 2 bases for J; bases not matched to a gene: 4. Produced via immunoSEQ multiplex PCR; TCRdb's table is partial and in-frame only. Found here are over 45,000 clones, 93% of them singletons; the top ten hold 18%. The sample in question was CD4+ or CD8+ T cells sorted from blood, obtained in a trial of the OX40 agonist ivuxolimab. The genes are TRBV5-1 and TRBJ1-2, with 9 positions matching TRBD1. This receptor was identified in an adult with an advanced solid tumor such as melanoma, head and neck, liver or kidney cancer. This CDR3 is CASSFGTGLNYGYTF. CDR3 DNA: TGCGCCAGCAGCTTCGGGACAGGGCTCAACTATGGCTACACCTTC. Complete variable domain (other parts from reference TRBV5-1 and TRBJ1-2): KAGVTQTPRYLIKTRGQQVTLSCSPISGHRSVSWYQQTPGQGLQFLFEYFSETQRNKGNFPGRFSGRQFSNSRSEMNVSTLELGDSALYLCASSFGTGLNYGYTFGSGTRLTVV.